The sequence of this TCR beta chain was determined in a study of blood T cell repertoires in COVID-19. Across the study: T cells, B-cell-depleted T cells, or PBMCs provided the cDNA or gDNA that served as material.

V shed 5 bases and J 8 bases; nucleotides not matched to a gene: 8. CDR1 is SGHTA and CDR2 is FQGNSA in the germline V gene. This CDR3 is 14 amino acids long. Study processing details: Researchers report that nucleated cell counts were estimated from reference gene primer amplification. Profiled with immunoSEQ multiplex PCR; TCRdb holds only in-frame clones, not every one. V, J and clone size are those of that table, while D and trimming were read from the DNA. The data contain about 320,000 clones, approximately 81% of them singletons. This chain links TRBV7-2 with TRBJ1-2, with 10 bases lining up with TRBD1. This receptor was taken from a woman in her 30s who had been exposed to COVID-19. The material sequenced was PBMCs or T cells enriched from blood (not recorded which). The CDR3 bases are TGTGCCAGCAGCGCACGACAGGGGGCAAAAGGCTACACCTTC. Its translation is CASSARQGAKGYTF.